This T cell receptor (beta chain) originates from a study of cytomegalovirus exposure and HLA in healthy donors. Study observations and caveats: A later analysis found TCR association rates differed by HLA locus, highest for DRB1 and lowest for HLA-C. The authors listed approximately 160 TCR beta chains as cytomegalovirus-associated.

Note on this clone: The antigen is unknown.

The germline V and J ends were trimmed by 4 bases and 0 bases, with 6 bases remaining between them. Per germline, CDR1 SGHNT and CDR2 YENEEA. The CDR3 runs 13 residues. This PCR relied on a set of 60 Vbeta primers and 13 Jbeta primers. The method was immunoSEQ multiplex PCR; TCRdb's version includes in-frame clones alone and lacks a portion of them. Here the sample table reports under 70,000 clones. This receptor was identified in a young woman in good health and CMV-seronegative. Sequencing input: PBMCs. This chain uses TRBV11-3 with TRBJ1-1; D uncertain. The CDR3 loop reads CASSYQMNTEAFF. Here the CDR3 DNA reads TGTGCCAGCAGCTATCAAATGAACACTGAAGCTTTCTTT.